The clone carrying this T cell receptor beta chain was seen ten or more times. Its antigen remains unidentified. Molecular-barcoded quantitative 5'-RACE produced these TCR beta libraries. TCRdb analysed the 5' RACE reads with MiXCR anew, one entry per CDR3 protein. The sample yields tens of thousands of distinct CDR3 sequences, 3% to 3.5% seen once. The data were taken from a study of CD8 T cells in ankylosing spondylitis. Germline V gene sequence: CDR1 SGDLS, CDR2 YYNGEE. Unmatched junction bases numbered 4, after V lost 1 base and J lost 6 bases. This CDR3 contains 14 residues. The study, taken as a whole, reports: Researchers reportedly found disease-linked clones significantly enriched in matched ankylosing spondylitis synovial fluid.

The source of this sequence is a male donor with ankylosing spondylitis or in good health (not recorded which). The specimen sequenced was blood, either unsorted or a sorted T cell fraction (not recorded which). The gene calls are TRBV9 and TRBJ2-1; TRBD1 agrees at 7 bases. The CDR3 region is CASSVTTGPNEQFF. The CDR3 DNA reads TGTGCCAGCAGCGTAACGACAGGGCCCAATGAGCAGTTCTTC. The full variable domain, with the rest looked up from reference TRBV9 and TRBJ2-1, is DSGVTQTPKHLITATGQRVTLRCSPRSGDLSVYWYQQSLDQGLQFLIQYYNGEERAKGNILERFSAQQFPDLHSELNLSSLELGDSALYFCASSVTTGPNEQFFGPGTRLTVL.